This passage covers 31 T cell receptor beta chains from one sample sequenced in a study of T-cell reconstitution after alpha-beta-depleted transplantation in children listed by TCRdb under 2016. Explained via the paper, the treatment or condition label denotes: allogeneic hematopoietic cell transplantation with graft depleted of TCRalphabeta T cells and CD19 B cells. Libraries were made using PCR. The data were produced on an Illumina HiSeq 2500. To normalize quantification of the TCRbeta repertoire, the TCR libraries were built with molecular barcoding that relied on unique molecular identifiers. The raw public reads went through TCRdb reprocessing: fastp at Q25, MiXCR clone calling, in-frame beta chains kept. One record per CDR3 amino acid sequence lists the most common genes and DNA. The sample table lists approximately 980,000 distinct CDR3 sequences, about 31% of them with a count of one. The top ten clones comprise under 30% of the sample.

Sequencing was performed on PBMCs, mostly from graft donor cells, taken 360 days after TCRalphabeta/CD19-depleted stem cell transplant. The source is a boy under two years old who had a stem cell transplant for SCID, so the T cells may come from the graft donor.

The chain recombines TRBV10-3 with TRBJ1-1; no definite D call. V was clipped by 3 bases and J by 8 bases, with 10 bases between them. CDR1 and CDR2 from the germline V gene are ENHRY and SYGVKD. CDR3 length: 12 residues. This CDR3 is CAISDLAVEAFF. CDR3 DNA sequence: TGTGCCATCAGTGACTTAGCCGTGGAAGCTTTCTTT.

A single count supports this clonotype. The chain is built from TRBV5-1 and TRBJ2-1; perhaps TRBD2 as D (6 bases). CDR3 length: 17 amino acids. Trimming removed 6 bases at V and 0 bases at J, with 19 bases between. Germline CDR1 is SGHRS and CDR2 is YFSETQ. The CDR3 sequence is CASIWRAGPSSYNEQFF. Here the CDR3 DNA reads TGCGCCAGCATCTGGAGGGCAGGCCCGAGCTCCTACAATGAGCAGTTCTTC. The full variable domain, its missing parts supplied by reference TRBV5-1 and TRBJ2-1, is KAGVTQTPRYLIKTRGQQVTLSCSPISGHRSVSWYQQTPGQGLQFLFEYFSETQRNKGNFPGRFSGRQFSNSRSEMNVSTLELGDSALYLCASIWRAGPSSYNEQFFGPGTRLTVL.

This clonotype was observed a few times. The genes are TRBV29-1 and TRBJ2-3, with 11 nucleotides matching TRBD2. The V gene end was trimmed by 3 bases and the J gene end by 2 bases; junction bases not matched to a gene: 10. The germline V gene has CDR1 SQVTM and CDR2 ANQGSEA. The CDR3 extends over 17 amino acids. The CDR3 DNA reads TGCAGCGTTGAGAGCCTAGCGGGGGGCCGCATCACAGATACGCAGTATTTT. Encoded protein: CSVESLAGGRITDTQYF.

This clonotype was seen a handful of times. The CDR3 DNA reads as TGTGCCTGGAGCGCAAGTAACACCGGGGAGCTGTTTTTT. Residues: CAWSASNTGELFF. This chain joins TRBV30 and TRBJ2-2; D not resolved. The V gene's germline CDR1 is GTSNPN and CDR2 SVGIG (reference sequence). V was cut by 3 bases and J by 2 bases, with 7 bases left in between. CDR3 size: 13 residues.

This clonotype was picked up a small number of times. The rearrangement links TRBV28 to TRBJ2-3, with TRBD1 matching over 7 bases. J was trimmed by 0 bases and V by 3 bases; bases with no gene match: 15. The length of the CDR3 is 19 residues. Germline V lookup: CDR1 MDHEN, CDR2 SYDVKM. CDR3 nucleotide sequence: TGTGCCAGCAGTTTGGGACAGAGGGGAAAATCCAGGAGCACAGATACGCAGTATTTT. It encodes CASSLGQRGKSRSTDTQYF.

V usage is TRBV20-1 and J usage is TRBJ2-7, with D possibly being TRBD2 (6 bases). The CDR3 contains 14 residues. Germline assignment: CDR1 DFQATT and CDR2 SNEGSKA (reference sequence). Trimming removed 5 bases from V and 4 bases from J, with 18 bases in between. The CDR3 region is CSAPHPIAVYEQYF. CDR3 in DNA: TGCAGTGCTCCGCACCCTATAGCGGTGTACGAGCAGTACTTC.

V is TRBV29-1 and J is TRBJ2-3; weak D call: TRBD2 (7 bases). With 4 bases removed from V and 4 bases from J, the gap between germline ends came to 15 bases. There are 14 residues in the CDR3. Germline CDR1 reads SQVTM; CDR2 reads ANQGSEA. The CDR3 DNA sequence: TGCAGCGTTGCTAGGGGGGGGCGGGCAGATACGCAGTATTTT. The encoded protein is CSVARGGRADTQYF.

Here the CDR3 reads CSVGGDTNYEQYF. The DNA for the CDR3 is TGCAGCGTTGGGGGCGACACGAACTACGAGCAGTACTTC. This chain uses TRBV29-1 with TRBJ2-7; tentatively, D is TRBD1 (5 bases). Trimming stripped 4 bases from V and 3 bases from J, with 13 bases between. The CDR3 runs 13 residues. Germline loops: CDR1 SQVTM, CDR2 ANQGSEA.

This clonotype turned up a few times. This chain connects TRBV7-2 to TRBJ2-3, with 13 bases that match TRBD2. Germline V gives CDR1 SGHTA, CDR2 FQGNSA. With 5 bases clipped from V and 5 bases from J, the junction kept 7 bases outside the gene matches. This CDR3 has 16 residues. CDR3 nucleotides: TGTGCCAGCAGCCCCCGGACTAGCGGGGGAATAGATACGCAGTATTTT. Amino acids: CASSPRTSGGIDTQYF.

V gene TRBV20-1 combines with J gene TRBJ2-7; TRBD1 might be the D (6 bases). This CDR3 has 13 residues. Per germline, CDR1 DFQATT and CDR2 SNEGSKA (reference sequence). Trimming removed 2 bases at V and 2 bases at J, with 10 bases between. In DNA, the CDR3 is TGCAGTGCTAGAATGGGGGCCCCCTACGAGCAGTACTTC. As protein: CSARMGAPYEQYF.

This clonotype was seen only a few times. The chain recombines TRBV5-1 with TRBJ1-2, with no clear D. Germline V lookup: CDR1 SGHRS, CDR2 YFSETQ. V was shortened by 7 bases and J by 0 bases, with 13 bases between the two germline ends. This CDR3 spans 14 amino acids. The CDR3 DNA reads TGCGCCAGCGGTCGCCGCGGAGCTAACTATGGCTACACCTTC. Its protein is CASGRRGANYGYTF.

The gene calls are TRBV12-3 or TRBV12-4 and TRBJ2-1; maybe TRBD1 (6 bases). V lost 6 bases to trimming and J lost 8 bases, with 14 bases between them. This CDR3 has 13 amino acids. The CDR3 reads CASSLDRQDEQFF. The CDR3 DNA is TGTGCCAGCAGCCTCGACAGGCAAGATGAGCAGTTCTTC.

There are a few counts of this clonotype. The rearrangement joins TRBV6-6 to TRBJ2-7; D is unclear. The CDR3 has 13 residues. The germline V gene has CDR1 MNHNY and CDR2 SVGAGI (reference sequence). The V gene lost 8 bases and the J gene lost 4 bases, with 15 bases spanning the gap. The CDR3 nucleotides read TGTGCCAGCGTGTACGGTAGGGCGTACGAGCAGTACTTC. It yields the protein CASVYGRAYEQYF.

This chain links TRBV6-2 or TRBV6-3 with TRBJ2-5, with D uncertain. Germline assignment: CDR1 MNHEY and CDR2 SVGEGT. This CDR3 is built from 18 residues. Trimming removed 2 bases at V and 7 bases at J, with 26 bases between. CDR3 in amino acids: CASSYALMLARDTGTQYF. The CDR3 nucleotides read TGTGCCAGCAGTTACGCACTGATGCTTGCTCGTGATACGGGGACCCAGTACTTC.

The chain combines TRBV28 with TRBJ2-7; TRBD2 matches 7 bases. CDR3 length: 12 amino acids. Germline V gene sequence: CDR1 MDHEN, CDR2 SYDVKM. V was pared by 6 bases and J by 6 bases, with 5 bases of the junction left unmatched. The CDR3 bases are TGTGCCAGCAGGCGGGAGTACGGCGAGCAGTACTTC. It is translated as CASRREYGEQYF.

The genes are TRBV19 and TRBJ1-1; weak D call: TRBD1 (5 bases). The V and J ends lost 5 bases and 0 bases respectively, with 19 bases between them. Per germline, CDR1 LNHDA and CDR2 SQIVND (reference sequence). The CDR3 has 17 amino acids. This CDR3 reads CASSPGGPGPMNTEAFF. CDR3 DNA sequence: TGTGCCAGTAGTCCGGGAGGGCCGGGGCCCATGAACACTGAAGCTTTCTTT.

This clonotype has just a few counts. The chain joins TRBV2 to TRBJ2-6; 7 nucleotides agree with TRBD1. V was clipped by 3 bases and J by 1 base; unmatched bases: 12. CDR1 and CDR2 from the germline V gene are SNHLY and FYNNEI. CDR3 size: 19 residues. The CDR3 coding sequence is TGTGCCAGCAGTGATGGAAGGGGGCGCTCCCTTTCTGGGGCCAACGTCCTGACTTTC. It codes for CASSDGRGRSLSGANVLTF.

This clonotype turned up a few times. The rearrangement uses TRBV24-1 and TRBJ1-5, with TRBD1 matching over 9 bases. V lost 10 bases, J lost 0 bases, and 9 bases stayed unmatched. This CDR3 is 16 amino acids long. The germline gives CDR1 KGHDR, CDR2 SFDVKD. The CDR3 here is CATDRDRDYSNQPQHF. The CDR3 coding sequence is TGTGCCACAGACCGGGACAGGGATTATAGCAATCAGCCCCAGCATTTT.

J is TRBJ2-2 and V is TRBV20-1; a weak D match, TRBD2 (6 bases). The CDR3 extends over 17 amino acids. V lost 3 bases, J lost 5 bases, and 22 bases lay in between. Germline loops: CDR1 DFQATT, CDR2 SNEGSKA (reference sequence). CDR3 DNA: TGCAGTGCTAGCTCGCCACTAGCCACGATGTGGACCGGGGAGCTGTTTTTT. Encoded protein: CSASSPLATMWTGELFF.

This clonotype has more than one count but fewer than ten. The chain has TRBV5-1 and TRBJ2-3; 9 positions match TRBD2. The CDR3 runs to 16 residues. With 2 bases clipped from V and 2 bases from J, the junction kept 6 bases outside the gene matches. Germline V gene data show CDR1 as SGHRS and CDR2 as YFSETQ. The CDR3 loop is CASSLIAGENTDTQYF. The CDR3 DNA sequence: TGCGCCAGCAGCTTAATAGCGGGGGAAAACACAGATACGCAGTATTTT.

V is TRBV5-1 and J is TRBJ1-1; TRBD1 matches 7 bases. Germline-derived CDR1 and CDR2 are SGHRS and YFSETQ. The CDR3 length is 15 residues. V trimming: 2 bases; J trimming: 4 bases; junction bases outside the gene matches: 8. The CDR3 reads CASSFRDRASTEAFF. For the CDR3, the DNA is TGCGCCAGCAGCTTCCGAGACAGGGCTAGCACTGAAGCTTTCTTT.

The gene calls are TRBV28 and TRBJ1-1; no clear D. The CDR3 sequence is 13 residues long. Trimming took 3 bases from V and 1 from J, leaving 6 bases between them. CDR1 MDHEN and CDR2 SYDVKM come from the germline V gene. For the CDR3, the DNA is TGTGCCAGCAGTTTTTTCACGAACACTGAAGCTTTCTTT. Its protein is CASSFFTNTEAFF.

The gene calls are TRBV3-1 and TRBJ2-7, with unresolved D. The CDR3 consists of 12 residues. Trimming removed 0 bases at V and 5 bases at J, with 5 bases between. The germline CDR1 and CDR2 sequences are LGHDT and YNNKEL (reference sequence). In DNA, the CDR3 is TGTGCCAGCAGCCAAGAGTCGAACGAGCAGTACTTC. The encoded protein is CASSQESNEQYF.

V is TRBV28 and J is TRBJ1-5, with D possibly matching TRBD1 (5 bases). CDR3 length: 15 residues. Trimming took 2 bases from V and 6 from J, leaving 14 bases between them. From germline, CDR1 is MDHEN and CDR2 SYDVKM. CDR3 amino acids: CASSLGGVPPQPQHF. The CDR3 coding sequence is TGTGCCAGCAGTTTAGGGGGGGTCCCTCCTCAGCCCCAGCATTTT.

The table lists this clonotype with a few counts. The rearrangement links TRBV11-2 to TRBJ2-5; D tentatively reads TRBD1 or TRBD2 (6 bases each). The V and J ends lost 3 bases and 4 bases respectively, with 12 bases between them. CDR1 and CDR2 from the germline V gene are SGHAT and FQNNGV. The CDR3 is 14 residues long. The CDR3: CASSFPQGGETQYF. CDR3 bases: TGTGCCAGCAGCTTCCCACAGGGAGGAGAGACCCAGTACTTC.

In its sample, this clonotype was seen a few times. The chain uses TRBV12-3 or TRBV12-4 and TRBJ2-5; a possible D gene is TRBD1 (6 bases). The CDR3 runs 15 residues. V lost 5 bases to trimming and J lost 4 bases, with 17 bases between them. CDR3 coding DNA: TGTGCCAGCAGTCGCAGCAGGGGCTCGGGAGAGACCCAGTACTTC. Amino acids: CASSRSRGSGETQYF.

The chain couples TRBV20-1 to TRBJ2-1; the match to TRBD2 covers 13 bases. The germline gives CDR1 DFQATT, CDR2 SNEGSKA (reference sequence). The CDR3 is made up of 16 amino acids. The trim removed 6 bases at V and 8 bases at J, leaving 13 bases unmatched. CDR3 DNA sequence: TGCAGTGCCCCACCACTACTAGCGGGGGGGATCGATGAGCAGTTCTTC. This codes for CSAPPLLAGGIDEQFF.

This clonotype came up a few times. J is TRBJ2-7 and V is TRBV12-3 or TRBV12-4; tentatively, D is TRBD1 (6 bases). V was trimmed by 5 bases and J by 5 bases, leaving 19 bases between them. The CDR3 contains 15 residues. DNA for the CDR3: TGTGCCAGCAGTATAGGACAGCGACGTCGTGACGAGCAGTACTTC. Amino acid sequence: CASSIGQRRRDEQYF.

This clonotype was seen a handful of times. The chain carries TRBV18 and TRBJ2-5; 11 bases map to TRBD2. The germline V gene encodes CDR1 KGHSH and CDR2 LQKENI. The CDR3 runs 15 residues. Trimming at V came to 0 bases and at J to 3 bases, leaving 0 bases not matched to a gene. DNA for the CDR3: TGTGCCAGCTCACCACCGGGACTAGCGGAAGAGACCCAGTACTTC. Amino acids: CASSPPGLAEETQYF.

A single count supports this clonotype. In nucleotides, the CDR3 is TGTGCCAGCAGTTTAGCCCGGGACACCAGGAACACTGAAGCTTTCTTT. Amino acids: CASSLARDTRNTEAFF. The chain employs TRBV28 and TRBJ1-1; possibly TRBD1 for D (6 bases). The CDR3 loop spans 16 amino acids. CDR1 and CDR2 (germline): MDHEN, SYDVKM. The ends were cut back, 2 bases at V and 1 base at J, with 14 bases in the middle.

This clonotype was seen at least ten times. The genes are TRBV29-1 and TRBJ2-5; D is perhaps TRBD1 (5 bases). The length of the CDR3 is 12 residues. The V and J ends lost 6 bases and 2 bases respectively, with 10 bases between them. Germline CDR1 and CDR2: SQVTM and ANQGSEA. CDR3 DNA sequence: TGCAGCGTGAGGACATTTCAAGAGACCCAGTACTTC. This encodes CSVRTFQETQYF.